This paragraph reports one T cell receptor beta chain. V lost 3 bases to trimming and J lost 10 bases, with 10 bases between them. Germline values: CDR1 SGHDN, CDR2 FVKESK. This CDR3 contains 13 residues. During the collection period, no donor immune events like infections were recorded. Measured with immunoSEQ multiplex PCR; TCRdb has only the in-frame clones, and not every one. The table shows about 86,000 clones, with around 83% occurring only once. This sample is part of a study of identifying expanded T cells in peripheral blood. Sequenced material: blood. The clonotype was recovered from a person aged 18 to 75 in good health. The chain employs TRBV14 and TRBJ1-6; D perhaps matches TRBD1 (5 bases). This CDR3 reads CASSHRQTSPLHF. The CDR3 DNA follows: TGTGCCAGCAGCCATAGACAGACCTCACCCCTCCACTTT.